A single sample gave rise to the 25 T cell receptor beta chains below, sequenced in a study of T-cell reconstitution after alpha-beta-depleted transplantation in children. As it was prepared, the TCRbeta library received unique molecular identifiers. MiXCR, applied by TCRdb to the PCR reads, yields one record per CDR3 protein. The table has some 550,000 distinct CDR3 sequences, about a sixth seen once. The material was PBMCs from the stem cell graft donor, obtained from the stem cell graft. The source is a human donor who donated a stem cell graft to a child with acute lymphoblastic leukemia.

This chain connects TRBV10-3 to TRBJ2-5; D not resolved. The CDR3 sequence is 12 residues long. Per the germline V gene, CDR1 is ENHRY and CDR2 is SYGVKD. V was cut by 8 bases and J by 2 bases, with 9 bases left in between. The CDR3 spells CAISEAQETQYF. CDR3 sequence (DNA): TGTGCCATCTCGGAAGCACAAGAGACCCAGTACTTC.

A remark on this clonotype: Mismatch with germline at one junction end may stem from a read error. The chain's CDR3 is CATSHGTGGHLTNTGELFF. The CDR3 DNA follows: TGTGCCACCAGCCACGGGACAGGGGGACACCTCACGAACACCGGGGAGCTGTTTTTT. This chain links TRBV3-1 with TRBJ2-2; 11 bases match TRBD1. The CDR3 runs 19 residues. Germline CDR1 is LGHDT and CDR2 is YNNKEL (reference sequence).

The V and J genes are TRBV20-1 and TRBJ2-7; D is undetermined. CDR1 DFQATT and CDR2 SNEGSKA come from the germline V gene (reference sequence). The CDR3 sequence is 12 residues long. V was cut by 5 bases and J by 4 bases, with 12 bases left in between. In DNA form, the CDR3 reads TGCAGTGCTGACGCCGGGTTATACGAGCAGTACTTC. Protein product: CSADAGLYEQYF.

The chain is built from TRBV12-3 or TRBV12-4 and TRBJ2-1, with a weak D call TRBD2 (6 bases). CDR3 size: 14 residues. V was pared by 2 bases and J by 7 bases, with 12 bases between. CDR3 bases: TGTGCCAGCAGTTTAAAGGCCCTAGCGAATGAGCAGTTCTTC. Protein sequence: CASSLKALANEQFF.

This clonotype was detected only a few times. CDR3 loop: CASSLGQGVKYF. The CDR3 bases are TGTGCCAGCAGCTTAGGACAGGGGGTTAAGTACTTC. The chain carries TRBV7-3 and TRBJ2-5; 10 nucleotides align to TRBD1. The CDR3 extends over 12 amino acids. With V trimmed by 2 bases and J by 12 bases, 3 bases remained unmatched. Germline V lookup: CDR1 SGHTA, CDR2 FQGTGA.

This chain connects TRBV11-2 to TRBJ2-7; tentative D call: TRBD2 (5 bases). The CDR3 is made up of 14 amino acids. Germline CDR1 SGHAT, CDR2 FQNNGV. V was trimmed by 2 bases and J by 1 base, leaving 9 bases between them. DNA for the CDR3: TGTGCCAGCAGCTTAAGAGGGCCTTCCTACGAGCAGTACTTC. This codes for CASSLRGPSYEQYF.

The chain recombines TRBV20-1 with TRBJ2-4; D is undetermined. This CDR3 region has 15 residues. Germline lookup yields CDR1 DFQATT and CDR2 SNEGSKA (reference sequence). V lost 3 bases and J lost 1, with 13 bases in between. CDR3 region: CSASSPKEAKNIQYF. DNA for the CDR3: TGCAGTGCTAGTAGCCCGAAGGAGGCCAAAAACATTCAGTACTTC.

The rearrangement links TRBV27 to TRBJ1-4, with D perhaps matching TRBD1 (5 bases). Germline V gene sequence: CDR1 MNHEY, CDR2 SMNVEV (reference sequence). V was pared by 3 bases and J by 8 bases, with 13 bases between. The CDR3 consists of 14 residues. The CDR3 DNA reads TGTGCCAGCAGTTTTGGGGGAAGGAACGAAAAACTGTTTTTT. Translation: CASSFGGRNEKLFF.

The V and J genes are TRBV2 and TRBJ1-1; D might be TRBD1 (5 bases). This CDR3 region has 13 residues. Germline-derived CDR1 and CDR2 are SNHLY and FYNNEI. Trimming shortened V by 8 bases and J by 0 bases, and 10 bases separated the two germline ends. CDR3: CASLGTLNTEAFF. CDR3 in DNA: TGTGCCAGCCTCGGGACCCTGAACACTGAAGCTTTCTTT.

The chain carries TRBV20-1 and TRBJ2-1; D not certain. The CDR3 runs 14 residues. V was shortened by 0 bases and J by 2 bases, with 8 bases between the two germline ends. Germline V gives CDR1 DFQATT, CDR2 SNEGSKA (reference sequence). CDR3: CSARDFGTYNEQFF. The CDR3 bases are TGCAGTGCTAGAGATTTCGGTACCTACAATGAGCAGTTCTTC.

The chain couples TRBV6-2 or TRBV6-3 to TRBJ2-2; 11 nucleotides align to TRBD2. Germline CDR1 reads MNHEY; CDR2 reads SVGEGT. J gave up 4 bases and V 6 bases, and 7 bases lay outside the gene matches. This CDR3 comprises 16 residues. CDR3 sequence reads: CASRSSGRVSTGELFF. Here the CDR3 DNA reads TGTGCCAGCAGGAGTAGCGGGAGGGTGAGCACCGGGGAGCTGTTTTTT.

V usage is TRBV7-9 and J usage is TRBJ1-2; D is uncertain. Germline V lookup: CDR1 SEHNR, CDR2 FQNEAQ (reference sequence). V lost 3 bases, J lost 4 bases, and 9 bases lay in between. This CDR3 is built from 13 residues. The CDR3 DNA is TGTGCCAGCAGCTTGTCCCGGTCCTATGGCTACACCTTC. Amino acids: CASSLSRSYGYTF.

This clonotype was counted only a few times. V and J are TRBV12-3 or TRBV12-4 and TRBJ1-4; D ambiguous. The length of the CDR3 is 14 residues. The V gene lost 5 bases and the J gene lost 5 bases, with 12 bases spanning the gap. CDR3 loop: CASSAPKSNEKLFF. The CDR3, as DNA: TGTGCCAGCAGTGCCCCTAAGAGCAATGAAAAACTGTTTTTT.

A single count supports this clonotype. The rearrangement joins TRBV12-3 or TRBV12-4 to TRBJ2-7; the D gene is possibly TRBD1 (6 bases). The CDR3 covers 14 residues. The ends were cut back, 4 bases at V and 4 bases at J, with 14 bases in the middle. Here the CDR3 reads CASSSQGLFYEQYF. CDR3 DNA sequence: TGTGCCAGCAGTTCCCAGGGGTTGTTTTACGAGCAGTACTTC.

V gene TRBV9 combines with J gene TRBJ2-6; 9 positions match TRBD2. J was trimmed by 0 bases and V by 3 bases; bases with no gene match: 7. Per germline, CDR1 SGDLS and CDR2 YYNGEE. The CDR3 length is 18 residues. Written as DNA, the CDR3 is TGTGCCAGCAGCGGAACTAGCGGGCCCGACTCTGGGGCCAACGTCCTGACTTTC. Translation: CASSGTSGPDSGANVLTF.

V gene TRBV29-1 combines with J gene TRBJ2-7; 8 positions agree with TRBD2. Germline V gene data show CDR1 as SQVTM and CDR2 as ANQGSEA. The V gene end was trimmed by 3 bases and the J gene end by 5 bases; junction bases not matched to a gene: 6. CDR3 length: 13 residues. CDR3 sequence reads: CSVDGLAGHEQYF. In nucleotides, the CDR3 is TGCAGCGTTGACGGGCTAGCGGGTCACGAGCAGTACTTC.

The chain has TRBV4-1 and TRBJ2-2; D is ambiguous. Germline V gene data show CDR1 as MGHRA and CDR2 as YSYEKL. Trimming left V 3 bases short and J 5 bases short, with 4 bases between. This CDR3 spans 12 amino acids. The DNA for the CDR3 is TGCGCCAGCAGCCACCCAACCGGGGAGCTGTTTTTT. Translated, it gives CASSHPTGELFF.

The V call is TRBV30, the J call TRBJ2-1; 7 bases agree with TRBD2. The J segment lost 4 bases and the V segment lost 4 bases, leaving 4 bases of the junction unmatched. The CDR3 runs 13 residues. Germline-derived CDR1 and CDR2 are GTSNPN and SVGIG (reference sequence). CDR3 DNA sequence: TGTGCCTGGATGGCGGGAGAGTACAATGAGCAGTTCTTC. It codes for CAWMAGEYNEQFF.

The V gene is TRBV5-1, the J gene TRBJ2-7, with D perhaps TRBD2 (5 bases). The V gene lost 3 bases and the J gene lost 4 bases, with 20 bases spanning the gap. The CDR3 runs to 16 residues. The germline V gene encodes CDR1 SGHRS and CDR2 YFSETQ. CDR3 loop: CASSSPREGKRYEQYF. CDR3 DNA: TGCGCCAGCAGCTCTCCCCGAGAGGGTAAAAGGTACGAGCAGTACTTC.

CDR3 sequence reads: CSGDRVSTDTQYF. The CDR3 DNA is TGCAGCGGGGACAGAGTTAGCACAGATACGCAGTATTTT. The chain has TRBV29-1 and TRBJ2-3, with TRBD1 matching over 7 bases. V gave up 7 bases and J gave up 0 bases; unmatched junction bases: 4. The germline V gene has CDR1 SQVTM and CDR2 ANQGSEA. The CDR3 loop spans 13 amino acids.

The sample holds a few counts of this clonotype. J is TRBJ1-1 and V is TRBV20-1, with D unresolved. From germline, CDR1 is DFQATT and CDR2 SNEGSKA (reference sequence). The CDR3 has 13 amino acids. Trimming stripped 0 bases from V and 1 base from J, with 6 bases between. The CDR3 region is CSARDLGNTEAFF. The DNA of the CDR3 is TGCAGTGCTAGAGATCTGGGGAACACTGAAGCTTTCTTT.

This clonotype was counted a few times. The chain combines TRBV29-1 with TRBJ2-5; D perhaps matches TRBD2 (5 bases). Germline V gene lookup returns CDR1 SQVTM and CDR2 ANQGSEA. The ends were cut back, 7 bases at V and 6 bases at J, with 15 bases in the middle. There are 12 residues in the CDR3. CDR3 loop: CSDRMDSQTQYF. The CDR3 nucleotides read TGCAGCGACCGAATGGACTCGCAGACCCAGTACTTC.

The genes are TRBV2 and TRBJ1-2, with D maybe TRBD1 (5 bases). This CDR3 is built from 14 residues. CDR1 and CDR2 (germline): SNHLY, FYNNEI. Trimming cost V 7 bases and J 4 bases, with 16 bases left between them. CDR3: CASTGPDNLYGYTF. CDR3 DNA sequence: TGTGCCAGCACGGGGCCAGATAACCTCTATGGCTACACCTTC.

The chain couples TRBV18 to TRBJ2-7; no clear D. V lost 3 bases to trimming and J lost 2 bases, with 17 bases between them. CDR1 and CDR2 from the germline V gene are KGHSH and LQKENI. The CDR3 length is 16 residues. The CDR3: CASSPSKWVIPYEQYF. The CDR3 bases are TGTGCCAGCTCACCCAGTAAGTGGGTTATTCCCTACGAGCAGTACTTC.

This clonotype was observed a handful of times. V usage is TRBV9 and J usage is TRBJ1-2; no firm D call. The CDR3 consists of 11 residues. The germline CDR1 and CDR2 sequences are SGDLS and YYNGEE. V was clipped by 2 bases and J by 8 bases, with 7 bases between them. The chain's CDR3 is CASSVGNGYTF. In nucleotides, the CDR3 is TGTGCCAGCAGCGTCGGGAACGGCTACACCTTC.